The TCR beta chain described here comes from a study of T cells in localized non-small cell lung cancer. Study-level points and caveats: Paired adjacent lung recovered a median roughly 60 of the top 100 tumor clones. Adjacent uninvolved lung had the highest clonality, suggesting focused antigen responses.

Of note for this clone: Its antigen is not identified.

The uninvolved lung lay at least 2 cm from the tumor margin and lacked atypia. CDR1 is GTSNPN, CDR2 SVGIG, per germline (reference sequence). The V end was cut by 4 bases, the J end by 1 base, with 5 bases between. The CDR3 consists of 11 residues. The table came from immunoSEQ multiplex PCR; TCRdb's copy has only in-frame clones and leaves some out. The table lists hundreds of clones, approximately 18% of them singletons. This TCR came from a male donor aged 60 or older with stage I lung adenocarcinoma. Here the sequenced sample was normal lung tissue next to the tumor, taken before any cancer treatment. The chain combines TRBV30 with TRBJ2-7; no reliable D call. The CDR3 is CAWTDSYEQYF. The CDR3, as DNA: TGTGCCTGGACGGATTCCTACGAGCAGTACTTC. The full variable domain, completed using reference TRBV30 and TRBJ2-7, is SQTIHQWPATLVQPVGSPLSLECTVEGTSNPNLYWYRQAAGRGLQLLFYSVGIGQISSEVPQNLSASRPQDRQFILSSKKLLLSDSGFYLCAWTDSYEQYFGPGTRLTVT.